Following are 27 T cell receptor beta chains from one sample sequenced in a study of T-cell reconstitution after alpha-beta-depleted transplantation in children. Library preparation (for TCRbeta) was performed with unique molecular identifiers. TCRdb recomputed calls from the PCR reads with MiXCR, one row per CDR3 protein. Of just over 950,000 distinct CDR3 sequences listed, about 30% are singletons. This material consisted of PBMCs, mostly from graft donor cells, taken 360 days after TCRalphabeta/CD19-depleted stem cell transplant. The receptors originated from a boy younger than two who had a stem cell transplant for SCID, so the T cells may come from the graft donor.

The chain employs TRBV11-1 and TRBJ2-2; maybe TRBD1 (6 bases). The V end was cut by 4 bases, the J end by 4 bases, with 13 bases between. Germline CDR1 is SGHAT and CDR2 is FQDESV (reference sequence). The CDR3 is made up of 15 amino acids. This CDR3 reads CASSSSLGATGELFF. The CDR3 nucleotides are TGTGCCAGCAGCTCCAGCTTGGGGGCCACCGGGGAGCTGTTTTTT. The full variable domain, rest sourced from reference TRBV11-1 and TRBJ2-2, is EAEVAQSPRYKITEKSQAVAFWCDPISGHATLYWYRQILGQGPELLVQFQDESVVDDSQLPKDRFSAERLKGVDSTLKIQPAELGDSAMYLCASSSSLGATGELFFGEGSRLTVL.

The chain links TRBV4-1 to TRBJ2-1; the D is unclear. The CDR3 has 14 residues. V lost 1 base to trimming and J lost 9 bases, with 13 bases between them. The germline gives CDR1 MGHRA, CDR2 YSYEKL. CDR3 in DNA: TGCGCCAGCAGCCAAGGCCCCCTTGAGCGTGAGCAGTTCTTC. It encodes CASSQGPLEREQFF.

This clonotype was seen repeatedly, ten times or more. The chain carries TRBV15 and TRBJ1-3; D is unresolved. Trimming removed 0 bases at V and 4 bases at J, with 4 bases between. CDR1 is LNHNV and CDR2 is YYDKDF in the germline V gene (reference sequence). CDR3 length: 13 amino acids. The CDR3: CATSRDWGNTIYF. CDR3 DNA sequence: TGTGCCACCAGCAGAGACTGGGGAAACACCATATATTTT.

Only a few counts were recorded for this clonotype. V and J are TRBV29-1 and TRBJ2-7; 10 positions agree with TRBD1. V lost 4 bases and J lost 6; bases outside the gene matches: 6. Germline CDR1 reads SQVTM; CDR2 reads ANQGSEA. The CDR3 covers 13 residues. As DNA, the CDR3 is TGCAGCGTTGGCCACGACAGGGGGCTCGAGCAGTACTTC. Protein sequence: CSVGHDRGLEQYF.

The sample holds a few counts of this clonotype. The chain couples TRBV12-3 or TRBV12-4 to TRBJ2-2; D might be TRBD1 (6 bases). There are 13 residues in the CDR3. V lost 6 bases, J lost 6 bases, and 11 bases lay in between. The CDR3 reads CASRATGPGELFF. CDR3 sequence (DNA): TGTGCCAGCAGAGCCACAGGGCCCGGGGAGCTGTTTTTT.

V gene TRBV28 combines with J gene TRBJ2-1, with D possibly matching TRBD2 (6 bases). The CDR3 contains 12 residues. Trimming took 8 bases from V and 6 from J, leaving 11 bases between them. CDR1 and CDR2 (germline): MDHEN, SYDVKM. Written as DNA, the CDR3 is TGTGCCAGCCTGACTAGTCTCAATGAGCAGTTCTTC. It encodes CASLTSLNEQFF.

The chain combines TRBV7-9 with TRBJ2-3; 11 bases agree with TRBD2. From germline, CDR1 is SEHNR and CDR2 FQNEAQ (reference sequence). Trimming took 3 bases from V and 6 from J; bases not matched to a gene: 5. This CDR3 spans 15 amino acids. CDR3 DNA: TGTGCCAGCAGCTTTAGCGGGGGGGCCCGGGATACGCAGTATTTT. Its protein product is CASSFSGGARDTQYF. Complete variable domain (other parts from reference TRBV7-9 and TRBJ2-3): DTGVSQNPRHKITKRGQNVTFRCDPISEHNRLYWYRQTLGQGPEFLTYFQNEAQLEKSRLLSDRFSAERPKGSFSTLEIQRTEQGDSAMYLCASSFSGGARDTQYFGPGTRLTVL.

V is TRBV12-3 or TRBV12-4 and J is TRBJ2-3, with 9 nucleotides matching TRBD2. V dropped 5 bases and J dropped 8; count of bases not matched to a gene: 5. This CDR3 is 13 amino acids long. CDR3 nucleotide sequence: TGTGCCAGCAGTGTCCGTAGCGGGGGTACGCAGTATTTT. Residues: CASSVRSGGTQYF.

J is TRBJ2-3 and V is TRBV5-5, with 10 nucleotides matching TRBD2. After removal of 4 bases from V and 6 bases from J, the junction contained 14 bases not matched to a gene. The CDR3 runs to 17 residues. Germline loops: CDR1 SGHKS, CDR2 YYEKEE (reference sequence). In DNA, the CDR3 is TGTGCCAGCAGCCCAAGGACTAGCGGAGTGGAATGGGATACGCAGTATTTT. Translation: CASSPRTSGVEWDTQYF.

The chain links TRBV15 to TRBJ2-1; TRBD2 aligns across 8 bases. Germline loops: CDR1 LNHNV, CDR2 YYDKDF (reference sequence). This CDR3 has 16 residues. Trimming cost V 5 bases and J 3 bases; bases outside gene matches: 9. Written as DNA, the CDR3 is TGTGCCACCAGCCGCGACCAGCGGGGGCTCTACAATGAGCAGTTCTTC. Encoded protein: CATSRDQRGLYNEQFF.

This clonotype was observed a handful of times. The chain employs TRBV6-4 and TRBJ2-1; D is uncertain. Trimming left V 5 bases short and J 0 bases short, with 32 bases between. Germline CDR1 and CDR2: MRHNA and SNTAGT. This CDR3 is 22 amino acids long. The DNA for the CDR3 is TGTGCCAGCAGTCATGGGAACGTCACACCCAACAGTAAGAAGAGCTCCTACAATGAGCAGTTCTTC. Translated: CASSHGNVTPNSKKSSYNEQFF.

The chain employs TRBV10-3 and TRBJ2-2; tentative D call: TRBD2 (6 bases). The CDR3 covers 17 residues. The germline V gene has CDR1 ENHRY and CDR2 SYGVKD. Trimming shortened V by 10 bases and J by 0 bases, and 21 bases separated the two germline ends. The CDR3 coding sequence is TGTGCCACGATTCGAGCGGGTGGGGTCGCGAACACCGGGGAGCTGTTTTTT. This encodes CATIRAGGVANTGELFF.

There are a few counts of this clonotype. The CDR3 nucleotides read TGCGCCAGCAGCTTGGACAGTGGATTTTTAGAGACCCAGTACTTC. It codes for CASSLDSGFLETQYF. The rearrangement joins TRBV5-1 to TRBJ2-5; D remains unclear. This CDR3 region has 15 residues. CDR1 SGHRS and CDR2 YFSETQ come from the germline V gene. Trimming removed 0 bases at V and 4 bases at J, with 13 bases between.

This clonotype was seen a few times. The V gene is TRBV7-8, the J gene TRBJ1-6; tentatively, D is TRBD1 (6 bases). Trimming shortened V by 2 bases and J by 7 bases, and 15 bases separated the two germline ends. The CDR3 is 16 residues long. CDR1 is SGHVS, CDR2 FQNEAQ, per germline. CDR3: CASSLMDSRGNSPLHF. The CDR3 DNA is TGTGCCAGCAGCTTAATGGACAGTCGGGGAAATTCACCCCTCCACTTT.

This clonotype was recorded a few times. The J gene is TRBJ1-4, the V gene TRBV15, with a weak D call TRBD1 (6 bases). There are 16 residues in the CDR3. V lost 0 bases and J 8 bases, leaving 16 bases between the germline ends. Germline V gene lookup returns CDR1 LNHNV and CDR2 YYDKDF (reference sequence). This CDR3 is CATSRDPVQGYEKLFF. The CDR3 bases are TGTGCCACCAGCAGAGATCCAGTACAGGGATACGAAAAACTGTTTTTT.

This chain connects TRBV5-1 to TRBJ2-7; D is possibly TRBD2 (5 bases). With 0 bases removed from V and 5 bases from J, the gap between germline ends came to 12 bases. The germline V gene has CDR1 SGHRS and CDR2 YFSETQ. The CDR3 is made up of 14 amino acids. The CDR3 nucleotides read TGCGCCAGCAGCTTGGTGGGCGGGTTCCACGAGCAGTACTTC. Translation: CASSLVGGFHEQYF.

This clonotype has only a few counts. This chain connects TRBV5-5 to TRBJ2-7; D possibly corresponds to TRBD2 (6 bases). Looked up from germline, CDR1 is SGHKS and CDR2 is YYEKEE (reference sequence). The ends were cut back, 1 base at V and 5 bases at J, with 13 bases in the middle. The CDR3 runs 14 residues. The CDR3: CASSLLSGSNEQYF. CDR3 bases: TGTGCCAGCAGCTTGCTTTCCGGGAGCAACGAGCAGTACTTC. The whole variable domain, remainder taken from reference TRBV5-5 and TRBJ2-7, is DAGVTQSPTHLIKTRGQQVTLRCSPISGHKSVSWYQQVLGQGPQFIFQYYEKEERGRGNFPDRFSARQFPNYSSELNVNALLLGDSALYLCASSLLSGSNEQYFGPGTRLTVT.

This clonotype was recorded at least ten times. The rearrangement joins TRBV18 to TRBJ1-5; D is uncertain. Germline V gene sequence: CDR1 KGHSH, CDR2 LQKENI. The CDR3 sequence is 13 residues long. The V end was cut by 3 bases, the J end by 3 bases, with 6 bases between. DNA of the CDR3: TGTGCCAGCTCACCGGGAATCAATCAGCCCCAGCATTTT. It is translated as CASSPGINQPQHF.

This sequence joins TRBV20-1 and TRBJ1-2; no definite D call. The CDR3 runs to 13 residues. Germline V gene lookup returns CDR1 DFQATT and CDR2 SNEGSKA (reference sequence). Between the trimmed V and J ends, which lost 1 base and 6 bases, there was a span of 12 bases. The CDR3 region is CSARGAVIHGYTF. The CDR3 coding sequence is TGCAGTGCTAGAGGGGCAGTCATCCATGGCTACACCTTC.

This CDR3 reads CASRQNSPLHF. The CDR3 coding sequence is TGTGCCAGCAGACAGAATTCACCCCTCCACTTT. The gene calls are TRBV6-1 and TRBJ1-6, with D unresolved. CDR1 MNHNS and CDR2 SASEGT come from the germline V gene. The length of the CDR3 is 11 residues. The V end was cut by 6 bases, the J end by 7 bases, with 4 bases between.

This rearrangement joins TRBV12-3 or TRBV12-4 to TRBJ1-1, with D perhaps TRBD1 (5 bases). The ends were cut back, 5 bases at V and 5 bases at J, with 18 bases in the middle. The CDR3 has 15 amino acids. The CDR3 loop is CASSRNPGPGTEAFF. CDR3 bases: TGTGCCAGCAGTCGTAACCCAGGGCCAGGAACTGAAGCTTTCTTT.

In its sample, this clonotype was seen many times. V gene TRBV6-2 or TRBV6-3 combines with J gene TRBJ2-2, with 8 bases matching TRBD1. Germline CDR1 reads MNHEY; CDR2 reads SVGEGT. The CDR3 runs to 15 residues. With V trimmed by 6 bases and J by 6 bases, 9 bases remained unmatched. In DNA form, the CDR3 reads TGTGCCAGCAGCCAGGGGGCTACCTGGTCCGGGGAGCTGTTTTTT. Amino acid sequence: CASSQGATWSGELFF.

Here the CDR3 DNA reads TGTGCCAGCAGCTTAAACGGGGGGACAGGCGAAGCTTTCTTT. Its translation: CASSLNGGTGEAFF. This rearrangement joins TRBV7-3 to TRBJ1-1; 8 nucleotides align to TRBD1. The CDR3 covers 14 residues. The V gene end was trimmed by 1 base and the J gene end by 8 bases; junction bases not matched to a gene: 6. The V gene's germline CDR1 is SGHTA and CDR2 FQGTGA.

The CDR3 nucleotides read TGCAGTGCTAGAATAAGATGGGAACCCCTCCACTTT. This sequence encodes CSARIRWEPLHF. This sequence joins TRBV20-1 and TRBJ1-6; D is unresolved. V was pared by 2 bases and J by 12 bases, with 11 bases between. The CDR3 is made up of 12 amino acids. Germline CDR1 is DFQATT and CDR2 is SNEGSKA (reference sequence).

This clonotype was counted a few times. This sequence joins TRBV4-3 and TRBJ2-3; TRBD2 aligns across 8 bases. The CDR3 is 13 residues long. The J segment lost 12 bases and the V segment lost 0 bases, leaving 5 bases of the junction unmatched. Germline-derived CDR1 and CDR2 are LGHNA and YSLEER. CDR3 DNA sequence: TGCGCCAGCAGCCAAGATAGACGGGGGGGCCAGTATTTT. Its protein product is CASSQDRRGGQYF.

As regards this clonotype: The germline gene is not matched at one end of the junction; a read error may be the cause. This chain connects TRBV7-2 to TRBJ1-5, with TRBD1 as a possible D gene (5 bases). This CDR3 has 13 amino acids. The germline CDR1 and CDR2 sequences are SGHTA and FQGNSA. The CDR3 reads CASSVAGEQPQHF. DNA of the CDR3: TGTGCCAGCAGCGTAGCGGGGGAACAGCCCCAGCATTTT.

This chain uses TRBV5-5 with TRBJ2-1, with D tentatively TRBD1 (5 bases). V dropped 0 bases and J dropped 8 bases, with 15 bases sitting between them. Germline V CDR1 and CDR2: SGHKS, YYEKEE (reference sequence). This CDR3 has 15 amino acids. Here the CDR3 reads CASSLGQGEVDEQFF. CDR3 in DNA: TGTGCCAGCAGCTTGGGGCAGGGTGAGGTCGATGAGCAGTTCTTC.